This is a list of T cell receptor beta chains from one sample in a study of blood T cell repertoires in COVID-19. Sequenced by immunoSEQ multiplex PCR; TCRdb stores in-frame clones only, minus some. Among around 87,000 clones listed, about 88% were seen once. Material for sequencing was peripheral blood. The receptors originated from a man aged 50-59 years with acute or convalescent COVID-19. Both conserved end residues are part of each CDR3. The order of the fields is J gene, CDR3 length, V gene, D gene, clone size, CDR3 protein, CDR3 DNA. A D gene is named only where the DNA matches it firmly. Expanded clones get a size class; other rows say once, few or many, or leave the size out.

J gene: TRBJ1-1
CDR3 length: 13
V gene: TRBV7-2
D gene: TRBD1
clone size: once
CDR3 protein: CASSLLGQGEAFF
CDR3 DNA: TGTGCCAGCAGCTTACTGGGACAGGGGGAAGCTTTCTTT

J gene: TRBJ1-3
CDR3 length: 16
V gene: TRBV5-1
D gene: TRBD1
clone size: few
CDR3 protein: CASSLGDRGRGNTIYF
CDR3 DNA: TGCGCCAGCAGCTTGGGGGACAGGGGGCGAGGAAACACCATATATTTT

J gene: TRBJ2-5
CDR3 length: 15
V gene: TRBV30
D gene: NA
clone size: NA
CDR3 protein: CAWSVPLGLQETQYF
CDR3 DNA: TGTGCCTGGAGTGTACCGCTAGGACTTCAAGAGACCCAGTACTTC

J gene: TRBJ1-3
CDR3 length: 16
V gene: TRBV6-5
D gene: NA
clone size: few
CDR3 protein: CATIYSGVSSGNTIYF
CDR3 DNA: TGTGCCACCATCTACTCCGGGGTTTCCTCTGGAAACACCATATATTTT

J gene: TRBJ1-5
CDR3 length: 14
V gene: TRBV7-2
D gene: NA
clone size: NA
CDR3 protein: CASSPQGTGQPQHF
CDR3 DNA: TGTGCCAGCAGCCCACAGGGTACGGGTCAGCCCCAGCATTTT

J gene: TRBJ2-3
CDR3 length: 14
V gene: TRBV3-1/TRBV3-2
D gene: NA
clone size: NA
CDR3 protein: CASSPWTSTDTQYF
CDR3 DNA: TGTGCCAGCAGCCCTTGGACTAGCACAGATACGCAGTATTTT

J gene: TRBJ1-2
CDR3 length: 16
V gene: TRBV28
D gene: TRBD1
clone size: NA
CDR3 protein: CASSGRWDSPFYGYTF
CDR3 DNA: TGTGCCAGCAGTGGTAGGTGGGACAGCCCATTCTATGGCTACACTTTC

J gene: TRBJ1-1
CDR3 length: 13
V gene: TRBV6-5
D gene: NA
clone size: NA
CDR3 protein: CASSRVQNTEAFF
CDR3 DNA: TGTGCCAGCAGCCGCGTCCAGAACACTGAAGCTTTCTTT

J gene: TRBJ2-5
CDR3 length: 14
V gene: TRBV5-8
D gene: NA
clone size: NA
CDR3 protein: CASSLGHSQETQYF
CDR3 DNA: TGTGCCAGCAGCTTGGGACATTCCCAAGAGACCCAGTACTTC

J gene: TRBJ1-1
CDR3 length: 16
V gene: TRBV21-1
D gene: NA
clone size: few
CDR3 protein: CASSNRGSEKNTEAFF
CDR3 DNA: TGTGCCAGCAGCAATCGAGGGAGTGAAAAGAACACTGAAGCTTTCTTT

J gene: TRBJ1-2
CDR3 length: 16
V gene: TRBV18
D gene: NA
clone size: NA
CDR3 protein: CASSPVEGTAGYGYTF
CDR3 DNA: TGTGCCAGCTCACCCGTTGAAGGGACCGCGGGATATGGCTACACCTTC

J gene: TRBJ1-1
CDR3 length: 14
V gene: TRBV19
D gene: NA
clone size: NA
CDR3 protein: CASSIRGQNTEAFF
CDR3 DNA: TGTGCCAGTAGTATAAGGGGACAGAACACTGAAGCTTTCTTT

J gene: TRBJ1-6
CDR3 length: 15
V gene: TRBV28
D gene: NA
clone size: NA
CDR3 protein: CASSLAGGWNSPLHF
CDR3 DNA: TGTGCCAGCAGTCTAGCCGGGGGGTGGAATTCACCCCTCCACTTT

J gene: TRBJ1-2
CDR3 length: 14
V gene: TRBV4-1
D gene: NA
clone size: NA
CDR3 protein: CASSQPLDSSGYTF
CDR3 DNA: TGCGCCAGCAGCCAGCCACTGGACAGTTCGGGCTACACCTTC

J gene: TRBJ2-7
CDR3 length: 14
V gene: TRBV7-2
D gene: NA
clone size: NA
CDR3 protein: CASREGGGSYEQYF
CDR3 DNA: TGTGCCAGCAGAGAAGGGGGGGGTTCCTACGAGCAGTACTTC

J gene: TRBJ1-3
CDR3 length: 12
V gene: TRBV3-1/TRBV3-2
D gene: NA
clone size: NA
CDR3 protein: CASSQDRSSIYF
CDR3 DNA: TGTGCCAGCAGCCAAGATCGAAGCTCTATATATTTT

J gene: TRBJ1-4
CDR3 length: 15
V gene: TRBV9
D gene: TRBD1
clone size: NA
CDR3 protein: CASSDTGQGNEKLFF
CDR3 DNA: TGTGCCAGCAGCGATACGGGACAGGGTAATGAAAAACTGTTTTTT

J gene: TRBJ2-1
CDR3 length: 13
V gene: TRBV5-1
D gene: NA
clone size: NA
CDR3 protein: CASSSAMSNEQFF
CDR3 DNA: TGCGCCAGCAGTTCTGCTATGTCCAATGAGCAGTTCTTC

J gene: TRBJ2-7
CDR3 length: 15
V gene: TRBV5-6
D gene: TRBD2
clone size: NA
CDR3 protein: CASSLGGTSYYEQYF
CDR3 DNA: TGTGCCAGCAGCTTGGGGGGGACTAGCTATTACGAGCAGTACTTC

J gene: TRBJ2-1
CDR3 length: 16
V gene: TRBV3-1/TRBV3-2
D gene: NA
clone size: once
CDR3 protein: CASSQTAGPPGNEQFF
CDR3 DNA: TGTGCCAGCAGCCAAACCGCGGGACCCCCTGGGAATGAGCAGTTCTTC

J gene: TRBJ1-3
CDR3 length: 15
V gene: TRBV2
D gene: NA
clone size: NA
CDR3 protein: CASSPHRDSGYTIYF
CDR3 DNA: TGTGCCAGCAGTCCTCACCGGGATTCCGGATACACCATATATTTT

J gene: TRBJ2-1
CDR3 length: 16
V gene: TRBV30
D gene: TRBD2
clone size: NA
CDR3 protein: CAWSALGTSGRDEQFF
CDR3 DNA: TGTGCCTGGAGTGCATTAGGGACTAGCGGGAGGGATGAGCAGTTCTTC

J gene: TRBJ2-1
CDR3 length: 14
V gene: TRBV15
D gene: NA
clone size: NA
CDR3 protein: CATSRDLAGYEQFF
CDR3 DNA: TGTGCCACCAGCAGAGATCTAGCTGGGTATGAGCAGTTCTTC

J gene: TRBJ2-5
CDR3 length: 12
V gene: TRBV9
D gene: TRBD2
clone size: NA
CDR3 protein: CPVRRGQETQYF
CDR3 DNA: TGTCCCGTCCGGCGGGGGCAAGAGACCCAGTACTTC

J gene: TRBJ2-3
CDR3 length: 12
V gene: TRBV30
D gene: NA
clone size: NA
CDR3 protein: CAWNTETDTQYF
CDR3 DNA: TGTGCCTGGAATACCGAGACAGATACGCAGTATTTT

J gene: TRBJ1-2
CDR3 length: 13
V gene: TRBV12-3/TRBV12-4
D gene: TRBD1
clone size: NA
CDR3 protein: CASSSTGIYGYTF
CDR3 DNA: TGTGCCAGCAGTTCGACAGGGATCTATGGCTACACCTTC

J gene: TRBJ2-2
CDR3 length: 14
V gene: TRBV7-9
D gene: NA
clone size: NA
CDR3 protein: CASTLQGDTGELFF
CDR3 DNA: TGTGCCAGCACACTACAGGGCGACACCGGGGAGCTGTTTTTT

J gene: TRBJ1-1
CDR3 length: 14
V gene: TRBV25-1
D gene: TRBD1
clone size: NA
CDR3 protein: CASSEFDRVTEAFF
CDR3 DNA: TGTGCCAGCAGTGAATTTGACAGGGTCACTGAAGCTTTCTTT

J gene: TRBJ1-1
CDR3 length: 17
V gene: TRBV7-6
D gene: TRBD1
clone size: NA
CDR3 protein: CASSLTGTGMMNTEAFF
CDR3 DNA: TGTGCCAGCAGCTTAACCGGGACAGGTATGATGAACACTGAAGCTTTCTTT

J gene: TRBJ2-3
CDR3 length: 18
V gene: TRBV5-8
D gene: TRBD2
clone size: NA
CDR3 protein: CASSLAETSGGYTDTQYF
CDR3 DNA: TGTGCCAGCAGCTTGGCCGAGACTAGCGGGGGGTACACAGATACGCAGTATTTT

J gene: TRBJ2-2
CDR3 length: 12
V gene: TRBV6-5
D gene: NA
clone size: NA
CDR3 protein: CASSRDTGELFF
CDR3 DNA: TGTGCCAGCAGCAGGGACACCGGGGAGCTGTTTTTT

J gene: TRBJ2-2
CDR3 length: 14
V gene: TRBV6-5
D gene: NA
clone size: NA
CDR3 protein: CATRTDPNTGELFF
CDR3 DNA: TGTGCCACCAGGACAGACCCAAACACCGGGGAGCTGTTTTTT

J gene: TRBJ2-5
CDR3 length: 19
V gene: TRBV7-2
D gene: TRBD2
clone size: NA
CDR3 protein: CASSQFAGLAGGLLETQYF
CDR3 DNA: TGTGCCAGCAGCCAATTCGCGGGACTAGCGGGGGGGCTTTTAGAGACCCAGTACTTC

J gene: TRBJ2-1
CDR3 length: 16
V gene: TRBV7-2
D gene: NA
clone size: NA
CDR3 protein: CASSGVATISYNEQFF
CDR3 DNA: TGTGCCAGCAGCGGGGTAGCGACGATCTCCTACAATGAGCAGTTCTTC

J gene: TRBJ2-5
CDR3 length: 13
V gene: TRBV7-2
D gene: NA
clone size: once
CDR3 protein: CASSFLVQETQYF
CDR3 DNA: TGTGCCAGCAGCTTCCTAGTGCAAGAGACCCAGTACTTC

J gene: TRBJ2-5
CDR3 length: 14
V gene: TRBV11-1
D gene: TRBD2
clone size: NA
CDR3 protein: CASSLDHGRETQYF
CDR3 DNA: TGTGCCAGCAGCTTAGATCACGGGAGGGAGACCCAGTACTTC

J gene: TRBJ2-6
CDR3 length: 17
V gene: TRBV2
D gene: NA
clone size: NA
CDR3 protein: CASSDSTGLSGANVLTF
CDR3 DNA: TGTGCCAGCAGTGACAGTACAGGCCTATCTGGGGCCAACGTCCTGACTTTC

J gene: TRBJ1-1
CDR3 length: 13
V gene: TRBV19
D gene: NA
clone size: NA
CDR3 protein: CASSPSPNTEAFF
CDR3 DNA: TGTGCCAGTAGTCCGAGCCCGAACACTGAAGCTTTCTTT

J gene: TRBJ1-3
CDR3 length: 13
V gene: TRBV19
D gene: NA
clone size: once
CDR3 protein: CASSRGDGNTIYF
CDR3 DNA: TGTGCCAGCTCCAGGGGAGATGGAAACACCATATATTTT

J gene: TRBJ2-3
CDR3 length: 15
V gene: TRBV9
D gene: NA
clone size: NA
CDR3 protein: CASSVGRGGSDTQYF
CDR3 DNA: TGTGCCAGCAGCGTTGGGAGGGGGGGTTCAGATACGCAGTATTTT

J gene: TRBJ1-1
CDR3 length: 16
V gene: TRBV5-1
D gene: TRBD1
clone size: NA
CDR3 protein: CASSTTPDRVNTEAFF
CDR3 DNA: TGCGCCAGCAGCACAACCCCCGACAGGGTAAACACTGAAGCTTTCTTT

J gene: TRBJ2-3
CDR3 length: 14
V gene: TRBV5-3
D gene: NA
clone size: few
CDR3 protein: CARSQQGVPDTQYF
CDR3 DNA: TGTGCCAGAAGCCAGCAGGGTGTCCCAGATACGCAGTATTTT

J gene: TRBJ2-6
CDR3 length: 15
V gene: TRBV5-1
D gene: NA
clone size: NA
CDR3 protein: CASTSPLSGANVLTF
CDR3 DNA: TGCGCCAGCACTTCCCCGCTATCTGGGGCCAACGTCCTGACTTTC

J gene: TRBJ2-1
CDR3 length: 18
V gene: TRBV7-9
D gene: TRBD2
clone size: NA
CDR3 protein: CASSSAGLAGGPYNEQFF
CDR3 DNA: TGTGCCAGCAGCTCTGCTGGATTAGCGGGGGGGCCTTACAATGAGCAGTTCTTC

J gene: TRBJ2-1
CDR3 length: 14
V gene: TRBV30
D gene: TRBD2
clone size: NA
CDR3 protein: CAWSTSGGLNEQFF
CDR3 DNA: TGTGCCTGGAGTACTAGCGGGGGGTTGAATGAGCAGTTCTTC

J gene: TRBJ1-4
CDR3 length: 14
V gene: TRBV6-5
D gene: TRBD1
clone size: NA
CDR3 protein: CASRSGTGDEKLFF
CDR3 DNA: TGTGCCAGCAGGTCCGGGACAGGGGATGAAAAACTGTTTTTT

J gene: TRBJ1-1
CDR3 length: 15
V gene: TRBV14
D gene: NA
clone size: NA
CDR3 protein: CASSQDDWMNTEAFF
CDR3 DNA: TGTGCCAGCAGCCAAGATGACTGGATGAACACTGAAGCTTTCTTT

J gene: TRBJ1-2
CDR3 length: 15
V gene: TRBV30
D gene: TRBD1
clone size: once
CDR3 protein: CAWRDDRGIIYGYTF
CDR3 DNA: TGTGCCTGGAGGGATGACAGGGGTATCATCTATGGCTACACCTTC

J gene: TRBJ1-5
CDR3 length: 12
V gene: TRBV5-1
D gene: NA
clone size: NA
CDR3 protein: CASSFSVKPQHF
CDR3 DNA: TGCGCCAGCAGCTTCTCGGTAAAGCCCCAGCATTTT

J gene: TRBJ1-5
CDR3 length: 13
V gene: TRBV29-1
D gene: TRBD1
clone size: NA
CDR3 protein: CSVKTGRGQPQHF
CDR3 DNA: TGCAGCGTTAAGACAGGGCGCGGTCAGCCCCAGCATTTT